Sequencing of this T cell receptor (beta chain) was carried out in a study of shared clonotypes between healthy human individuals. Study context: Aged 18 to 49, the donors were a couple of women and a few men. Whole-study results and caveats: Sampling involved blood alone; tissue repertoires likely differ.

There are 14 residues in the CDR3. Deletions cut 8 bases from V and 4 bases from J, with 15 bases between. In the sorted-subset replicate PCRs, approximately 200 ng DNA, 25,000 to 30,000 T cell genomes, was used. Some clones are missing from TCRdb's copy, which holds only in-frame ones; the method was immunoSEQ multiplex PCR. The repertoire holds nearly 750,000 clones, roughly two thirds seen once, with approximately 1.8% in the top ten. About this clone itself: Antigen specificity is unknown.

This receptor was obtained from a woman aged 25 to 39 in good health. What was sequenced was memory CD4+ T cells sorted from blood. Noted subset: CD45RA-negative fraction. This chain links TRBV23-1 with TRBJ1-5; D may be TRBD1 (5 bases). TRBV23-1 is flagged as an ORF with uncertain function. CDR3 sequence (DNA): TGCGCCAGCCGAATCGCGGGACTTAATCAGCCCCAGCATTTT. It codes for CASRIAGLNQPQHF.